This T cell receptor (beta chain) was identified during a study of memory CD4+ T cells and cytomegalovirus serostatus. The V and J ends lost 6 bases and 9 bases respectively, with 18 bases between them. The CDR3 runs to 13 residues. Germline values: CDR1 SQVTM, CDR2 ANQGSEA. Using immunoSEQ multiplex PCR, the repertoire was profiled, and TCRdb retains in-frame clones only, with some absent. This sample carries 80,000 to 100,000 clones, roughly 80% of them seen once, and the ten largest clones take 3.6%. Single viable CD3+CD4+CD8-CD45RO+ cells were sorted as the memory CD4+ T cells. The sample taken for sequencing was memory CD4+ T cells from blood. This sequence originates from an adult in good health and CMV-seropositive. This sequence joins TRBV29-1 and TRBJ2-1; a weak D match, TRBD2 (7 bases). The DNA of the CDR3 is TGCAGCGTGGGGGGGCGGGGCAGCGGTGAGCAGTTCTTC. The encoded protein is CSVGGRGSGEQFF.